A selection of T cell receptor beta chains follows, all from one sample in a study of CD8+ T cells in alopecia areata. Produced via immunoSEQ multiplex PCR; TCRdb's table is partial and in-frame only. The data hold around 200,000 clones, with less than 65% observed a single time. Sequenced material: CD4+ T cells sorted from blood, taken at week 4, from a patient treated with tofacitinib. Receptor source: a human donor with alopecia areata. The CDR3 runs from the conserved cysteine through the conserved F or W. D genes are given only for firm matches. A row's size may be missing; if present it is once, few, many or a size class.

TRBD2,TRBJ2-7,-,11,TRBV2,CASTSGSEQYF,TGTGCCAGCACTAGCGGCTCCGAGCAGTACTTC
-,TRBJ1-2,-,15,TRBV9,CASSVGWQGGDGYTF,TGTGCCAGCAGCGTAGGATGGCAGGGAGGCGATGGCTACACCTTC
TRBD1,TRBJ1-5,once,13,TRBV6-5,CATAQTGYGPQHF,TGTGCCACCGCTCAGACAGGGTACGGGCCCCAGCATTTT
-,TRBJ1-1,-,13,TRBV11-2,CASSLERGTEAFF,TGTGCCAGCAGCTTAGAGCGGGGAACTGAAGCTTTCTTT
-,TRBJ2-5,once,13,TRBV7-7,CASSLNEQETQYF,TGTGCTAGCAGCTTAAACGAGCAAGAGACCCAGTACTTC
-,TRBJ2-7,-,11,TRBV18,CASSPMHEQYF,TGTGCCAGCTCACCTATGCACGAGCAGTACTTC
-,TRBJ1-2,-,13,TRBV6-6,CASSRDPLGGYTF,TGTGCCAGCAGCCGGGACCCCCTAGGGGGCTACACCTTC
TRBD2,TRBJ2-2,-,15,TRBV7-9,CASSLDRGDTGELFF,TGTGCCAGCAGCTTAGATCGGGGGGATACCGGGGAGCTGTTTTTT
-,TRBJ2-6,-,18,TRBV11-2,CASSHGAALYSGANVLTF,TGTGCCAGCAGCCACGGGGCAGCCCTATATTCTGGGGCCAACGTCCTGACTTTC
-,TRBJ1-1,-,12,TRBV29-1,CSVVSENTEAFF,TGCAGCGTTGTATCAGAGAACACTGAAGCTTTCTTT
-,TRBJ2-4,few,14,TRBV7-2,CASSPGLAKNIQYF,TGTGCCAGCAGCCCCGGGCTAGCCAAAAACATTCAGTACTTC
-,TRBJ1-2,-,14,TRBV5-4,CASSQGTANYGYTF,TGTGCCAGCAGCCAAGGGACGGCCAACTATGGCTACACCTTC
TRBD1,TRBJ1-1,-,13,TRBV29-1,CSVGDRGSTEAFF,TGCAGCGTTGGAGACAGGGGAAGCACTGAAGCTTTCTTT
-,TRBJ2-1,-,13,TRBV9,CASSAIQGDEQFF,TGTGCCAGCAGCGCGATACAGGGTGATGAGCAGTTCTTC
-,TRBJ2-5,-,10,TRBV6-6,CASSEETQYF,TGTGCCAGCAGCGAAGAGACCCAGTACTTC
-,TRBJ2-4,once,16,TRBV15,CATSGRDPRVPNIQYF,TGTGCCACCAGCGGCCGGGACCCCAGGGTTCCAAACATTCAGTACTTC
-,TRBJ2-7,-,14,TRBV7-2,CASRAAGTIYEQYF,TGTGCCAGCAGGGCCGCGGGGACCATATACGAGCAGTACTTC
-,TRBJ1-5,-,15,TRBV7-9,CASSDSLQGAQPQHF,TGTGCCAGCAGCGACAGTCTGCAGGGCGCTCAGCCCCAGCATTTT
-,TRBJ1-1,-,15,TRBV5-4,CASSLGSPMNTEAFF,TGTGCCAGCAGCTTGGGGTCACCAATGAACACTGAAGCTTTCTTT
TRBD1,TRBJ2-1,-,17,TRBV11-3,CASSFKHPGTGYNEQFF,TGTGCCAGCAGCTTTAAACACCCCGGGACAGGGTACAATGAGCAGTTCTTC
-,TRBJ1-1,-,13,TRBV11-3,CASSLFENTEAFF,TGTGCCAGCAGCTTATTTGAGAACACTGAAGCTTTCTTT
-,TRBJ2-7,-,13,TRBV7-9,CASTPGPGYEQYF,TGTGCCAGCACCCCGGGGCCAGGCTACGAGCAGTACTTC
-,TRBJ1-1,once,13,TRBV10-3,CAINEGKNTEAFF,TGTGCCATCAACGAGGGGAAAAACACTGAAGCTTTCTTT
-,TRBJ2-1,few,12,TRBV7-2,CASSLDRNEQFF,TGTGCCAGCAGCTTAGACCGGAATGAGCAGTTCTTC
-,TRBJ1-4,-,13,TRBV4-1,CASSVATNEKLFF,TGCGCCAGCAGCGTTGCAACTAATGAAAAACTGTTTTTT
-,TRBJ2-7,-,15,TRBV27,CASSLSRGSSYEQYF,TGTGCCAGCAGTTTATCGAGGGGCAGCTCCTACGAGCAGTACTTC
TRBD2,TRBJ2-6,-,18,TRBV9,CASSVNSGGISGANVLTF,TGTGCCAGCAGCGTTAATAGCGGGGGGATCTCTGGGGCCAACGTCCTGACTTTC
-,TRBJ1-2,once,12,TRBV5-6,CASSLEQGLNTF,TGTGCCAGCAGCTTGGAGCAGGGGTTGAACACCTTC
TRBD1,TRBJ1-6,few,17,TRBV4-2,CASSQDPSTGNNSPLHF,TGTGCCAGCAGCCAAGATCCATCGACAGGGAATAATTCACCCCTCCACTTT
TRBD2,TRBJ2-3,-,16,TRBV27,CASSRLAGGPGDTQYF,TGTGCCAGCAGCCGACTAGCGGGGGGGCCAGGAGATACGCAGTATTTT
-,TRBJ2-7,many,16,TRBV19,CASQLDHGTSTYEQYF,TGTGCCAGTCAGTTGGACCACGGGACTTCCACCTACGAGCAGTACTTC
-,TRBJ2-7,-,16,TRBV5-1,CASSFGRRGASYEQYF,TGCGCCAGCAGCTTCGGCCGGAGGGGAGCATCCTACGAGCAGTACTTC
-,TRBJ1-1,few,13,TRBV29-1,CSVEPEENTEAFF,TGCAGCGTTGAACCAGAGGAGAACACTGAAGCTTTCTTT
TRBD2,TRBJ2-5,-,15,TRBV5-6,CASSLYSGGQETQYF,TGTGCCAGCAGCTTGTACAGCGGGGGACAAGAGACCCAGTACTTC
-,TRBJ2-3,-,14,TRBV30,CAWSRPTRADTQYF,TGTGCCTGGAGTAGACCTACCCGGGCAGATACGCAGTATTTT
-,TRBJ2-6,-,18,TRBV23-1,CASSRRTDRGSGANVLTF,TGCGCCAGCAGCCGAAGGACAGATCGGGGCTCTGGGGCCAACGTCCTGACTTTC
TRBD1,TRBJ2-7,-,11,TRBV10-3,CAVQGAYEQYF,TGTGCCGTACAGGGGGCATACGAGCAGTACTTC
-,TRBJ1-3,few,12,TRBV30,CAWPSPGNTIYF,TGTGCCTGGCCTTCCCCTGGAAACACCATATATTTT
-,TRBJ2-5,-,13,TRBV29-1,CSVRRGRQETQYF,TGCAGCGTTCGCCGGGGGCGACAAGAGACCCAGTACTTC
-,TRBJ2-1,-,14,TRBV9,CASSVAGSYNEQFF,TGTGCCAGCAGCGTAGCTGGCAGCTACAATGAGCAGTTCTTC
-,TRBJ1-2,-,14,TRBV5-4,CASSLARGNYGYTF,TGTGCCAGCAGCTTGGCCAGGGGTAACTATGGCTACACCTTC
TRBD1,TRBJ2-7,-,14,TRBV29-1,CSVGGRTGASEQYF,TGCAGCGTGGGGGGCCGGACAGGGGCCTCCGAGCAGTACTTC
-,TRBJ1-1,-,13,TRBV29-1,CSVEVGVNTEAFF,TGCAGCGTTGAGGTAGGGGTGAACACTGAAGCTTTCTTT
-,TRBJ2-6,few,16,TRBV2,CASREGASSGANVLTF,TGTGCCAGCAGGGAGGGCGCCAGCTCTGGGGCCAACGTCCTGACTTTC
TRBD1,TRBJ1-1,-,12,TRBV6-5,CASGTGVTEAFF,TGTGCCAGCGGTACAGGGGTGACTGAAGCTTTCTTT
-,TRBJ2-7,-,15,TRBV5-1,CASSLVSARSYEQYF,TGCGCCAGCAGCTTGGTTTCGGCCCGCTCCTACGAGCAGTACTTC
-,TRBJ1-5,-,12,TRBV7-2,CASSLRDQPQHF,TGTGCCAGCAGCTTGAGGGATCAGCCCCAGCATTTT
TRBD1,TRBJ2-7,-,13,TRBV5-6,CASSPVGGHEQYF,TGTGCCAGCTCCCCTGTAGGGGGCCACGAGCAGTACTTC